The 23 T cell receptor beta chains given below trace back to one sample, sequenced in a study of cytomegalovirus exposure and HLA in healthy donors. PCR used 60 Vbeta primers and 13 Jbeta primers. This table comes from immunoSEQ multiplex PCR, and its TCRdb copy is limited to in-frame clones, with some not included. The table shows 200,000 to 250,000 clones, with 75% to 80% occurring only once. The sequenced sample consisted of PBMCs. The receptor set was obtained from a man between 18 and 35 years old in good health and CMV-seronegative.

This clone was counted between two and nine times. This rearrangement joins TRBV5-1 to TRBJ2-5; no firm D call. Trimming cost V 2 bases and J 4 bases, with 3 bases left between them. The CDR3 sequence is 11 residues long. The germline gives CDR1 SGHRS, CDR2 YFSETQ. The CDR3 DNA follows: TGCGCCAGCAGCTTCGGAGAGACCCAGTACTTC. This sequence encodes CASSFGETQYF. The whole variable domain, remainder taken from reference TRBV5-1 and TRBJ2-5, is KAGVTQTPRYLIKTRGQQVTLSCSPISGHRSVSWYQQTPGQGLQFLFEYFSETQRNKGNFPGRFSGRQFSNSRSEMNVSTLELGDSALYLCASSFGETQYFGPGTRLLVL.

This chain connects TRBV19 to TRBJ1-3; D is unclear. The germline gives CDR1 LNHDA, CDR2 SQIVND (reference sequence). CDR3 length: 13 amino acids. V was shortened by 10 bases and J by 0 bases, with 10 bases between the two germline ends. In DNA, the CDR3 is TGTGCCACCCCAGCGCCCTCTGGAAACACCATATATTTT. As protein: CATPAPSGNTIYF.

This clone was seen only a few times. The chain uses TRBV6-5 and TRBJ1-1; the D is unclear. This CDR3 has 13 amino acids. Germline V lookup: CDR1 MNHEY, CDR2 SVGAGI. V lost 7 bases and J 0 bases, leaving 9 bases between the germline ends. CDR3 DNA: TGTGCCAGCACCCTTCAGTTGAACACTGAAGCTTTCTTT. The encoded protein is CASTLQLNTEAFF.

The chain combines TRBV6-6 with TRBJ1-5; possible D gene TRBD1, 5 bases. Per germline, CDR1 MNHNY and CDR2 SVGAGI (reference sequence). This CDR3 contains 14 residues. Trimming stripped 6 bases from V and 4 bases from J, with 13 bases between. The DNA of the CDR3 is TGTGCCAGCAGGGTACTACACAGGAATCAGCCCCAGCATTTT. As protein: CASRVLHRNQPQHF.

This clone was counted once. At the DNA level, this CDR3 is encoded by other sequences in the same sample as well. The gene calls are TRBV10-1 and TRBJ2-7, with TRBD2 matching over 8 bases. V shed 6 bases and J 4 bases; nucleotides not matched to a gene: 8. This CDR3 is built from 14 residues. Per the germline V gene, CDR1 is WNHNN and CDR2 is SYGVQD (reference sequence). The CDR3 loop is CASRLSGGEYEQYF. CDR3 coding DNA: TGCGCCAGCAGACTAAGCGGGGGAGAGTACGAGCAGTACTTC.

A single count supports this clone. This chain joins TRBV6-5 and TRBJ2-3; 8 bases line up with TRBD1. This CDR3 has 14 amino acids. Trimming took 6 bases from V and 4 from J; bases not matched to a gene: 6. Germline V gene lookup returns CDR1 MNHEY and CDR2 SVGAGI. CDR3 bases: TGTGCCAGCAGCTATGACAGGGGCCCAGATACGCAGTATTTT. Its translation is CASSYDRGPDTQYF.

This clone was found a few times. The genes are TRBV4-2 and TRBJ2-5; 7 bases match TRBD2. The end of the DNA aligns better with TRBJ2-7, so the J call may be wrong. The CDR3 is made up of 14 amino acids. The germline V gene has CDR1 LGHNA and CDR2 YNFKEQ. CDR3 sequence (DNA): TGTGCCAGCAGCCCTCTTGGCGGGGGCTACGAGCAGTACTTC. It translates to CASSPLGGGYEQYF.

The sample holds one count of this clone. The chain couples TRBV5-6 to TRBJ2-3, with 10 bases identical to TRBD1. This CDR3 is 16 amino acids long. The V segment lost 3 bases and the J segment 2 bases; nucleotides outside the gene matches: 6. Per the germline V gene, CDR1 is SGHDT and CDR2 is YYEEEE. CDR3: CASSSPGQGLTDTQYF. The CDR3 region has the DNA TGTGCCAGCAGCTCGCCGGGACAGGGGCTCACAGATACGCAGTATTTT.

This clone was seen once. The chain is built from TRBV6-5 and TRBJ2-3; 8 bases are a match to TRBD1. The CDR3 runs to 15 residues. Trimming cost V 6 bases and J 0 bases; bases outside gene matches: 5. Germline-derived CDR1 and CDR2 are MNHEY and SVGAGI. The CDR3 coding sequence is TGTGCCAGCAGATCCGGACAGGGAAGCACAGATACGCAGTATTTT. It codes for CASRSGQGSTDTQYF.

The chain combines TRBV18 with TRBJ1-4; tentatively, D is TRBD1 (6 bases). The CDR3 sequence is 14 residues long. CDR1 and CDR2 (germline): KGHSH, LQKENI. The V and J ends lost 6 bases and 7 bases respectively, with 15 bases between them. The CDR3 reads CASSPGQSREKLFF. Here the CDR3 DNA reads TGTGCCAGCTCCCCCGGACAGAGTCGTGAAAAACTGTTTTTT.

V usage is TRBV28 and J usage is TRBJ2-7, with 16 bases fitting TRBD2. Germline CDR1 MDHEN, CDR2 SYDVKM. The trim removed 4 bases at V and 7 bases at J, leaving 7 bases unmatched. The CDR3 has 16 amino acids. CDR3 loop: CASSSWGLAGGYEQYF. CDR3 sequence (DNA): TGTGCCAGCAGTTCTTGGGGACTAGCGGGAGGGTATGAGCAGTACTTC.

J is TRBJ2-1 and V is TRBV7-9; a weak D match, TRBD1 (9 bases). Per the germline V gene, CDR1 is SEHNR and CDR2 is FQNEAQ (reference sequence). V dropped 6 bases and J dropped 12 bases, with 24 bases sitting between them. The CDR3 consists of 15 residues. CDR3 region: CASRRTSSTGGGQFF. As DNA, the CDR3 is TGTGCCAGCAGGAGGACTAGCTCGACAGGGGGTGGGCAGTTCTTC.

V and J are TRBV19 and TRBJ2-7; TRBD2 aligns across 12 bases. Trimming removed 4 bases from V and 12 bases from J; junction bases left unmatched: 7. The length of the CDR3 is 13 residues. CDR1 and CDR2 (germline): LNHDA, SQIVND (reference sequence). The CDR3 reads CASSTTSGSSLYF. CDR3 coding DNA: TGTGCCAGTAGTACGACTAGCGGGAGTAGTCTGTACTTC. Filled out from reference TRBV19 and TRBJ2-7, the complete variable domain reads DGGITQSPKYLFRKEGQNVTLSCEQNLNHDAMYWYRQDPGQGLRLIYYSQIVNDFQKGDIAEGYSVSREKKESFPLTVTSAQKNPTAFYLCASSTTSGSSLYFGPGTRLTVT.

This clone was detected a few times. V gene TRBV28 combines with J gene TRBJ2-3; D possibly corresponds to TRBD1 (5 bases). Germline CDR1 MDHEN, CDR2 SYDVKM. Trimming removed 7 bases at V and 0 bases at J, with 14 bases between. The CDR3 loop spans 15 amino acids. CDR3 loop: CASTNDPGSTDTQYF. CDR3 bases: TGTGCCAGCACCAATGACCCAGGGAGCACAGATACGCAGTATTTT.

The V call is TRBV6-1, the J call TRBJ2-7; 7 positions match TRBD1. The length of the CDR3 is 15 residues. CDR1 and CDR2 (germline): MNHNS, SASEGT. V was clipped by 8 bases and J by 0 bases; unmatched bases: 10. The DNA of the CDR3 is TGTGCCAGCGGTTCGGGACAGACATACTCCTACGAGCAGTACTTC. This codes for CASGSGQTYSYEQYF.

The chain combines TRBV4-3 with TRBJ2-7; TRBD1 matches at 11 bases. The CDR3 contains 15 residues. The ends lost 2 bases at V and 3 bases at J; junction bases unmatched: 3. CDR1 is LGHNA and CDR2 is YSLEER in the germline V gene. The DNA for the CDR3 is TGCGCCAGCAGCCAACAGGGACAGGGGGGCTACGAGCAGTACTTC. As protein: CASSQQGQGGYEQYF.

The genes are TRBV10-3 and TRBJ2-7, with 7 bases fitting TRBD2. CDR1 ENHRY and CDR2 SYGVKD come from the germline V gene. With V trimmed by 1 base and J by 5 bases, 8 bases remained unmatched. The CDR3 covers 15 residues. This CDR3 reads CAISELTSVPHEQYF. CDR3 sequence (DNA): TGTGCCATCAGTGAGTTAACTAGCGTCCCTCACGAGCAGTACTTC.

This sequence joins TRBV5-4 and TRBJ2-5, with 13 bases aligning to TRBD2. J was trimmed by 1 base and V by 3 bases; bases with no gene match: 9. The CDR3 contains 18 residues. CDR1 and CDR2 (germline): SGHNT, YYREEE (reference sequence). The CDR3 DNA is TGTGCCAGCAGCTCTACTAGCGGGAGGGCCGGGTTCCAAGAGACCCAGTACTTC. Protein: CASSSTSGRAGFQETQYF.

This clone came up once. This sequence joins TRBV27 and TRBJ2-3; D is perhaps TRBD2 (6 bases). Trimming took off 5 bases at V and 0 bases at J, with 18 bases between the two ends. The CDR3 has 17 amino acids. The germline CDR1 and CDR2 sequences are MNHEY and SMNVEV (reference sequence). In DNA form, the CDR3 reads TGTGCCAGCAGTAGCTTCGGACTATCCCCTAGCACAGATACGCAGTATTTT. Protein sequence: CASSSFGLSPSTDTQYF.

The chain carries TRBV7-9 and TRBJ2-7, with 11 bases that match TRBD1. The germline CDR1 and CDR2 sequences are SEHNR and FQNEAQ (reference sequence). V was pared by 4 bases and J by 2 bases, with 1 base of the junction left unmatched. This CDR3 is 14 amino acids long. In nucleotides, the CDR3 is TGTGCCAGCAGCTGGGGACAGGGGGCCTACGAGCAGTACTTC. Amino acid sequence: CASSWGQGAYEQYF.

Here the CDR3 reads CASTDYGGLDEQYF. CDR3 sequence (DNA): TGTGCCAGCACTGATTACGGGGGGCTCGACGAGCAGTACTTC. The rearrangement links TRBV6-6 to TRBJ2-7; D is perhaps TRBD2 (7 bases). Germline values: CDR1 MNHNY, CDR2 SVGAGI (reference sequence). Deletions cut 7 bases from V and 5 bases from J, with 18 bases between. The CDR3 contains 14 residues.

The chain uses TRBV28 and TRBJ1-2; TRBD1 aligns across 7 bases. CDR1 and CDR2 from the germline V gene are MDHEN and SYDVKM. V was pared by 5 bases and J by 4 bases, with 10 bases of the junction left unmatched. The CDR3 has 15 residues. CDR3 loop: CASSPPRTGRYGYTF. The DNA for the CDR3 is TGTGCCAGCAGTCCCCCCCGGACAGGCCGCTATGGCTACACCTTC.

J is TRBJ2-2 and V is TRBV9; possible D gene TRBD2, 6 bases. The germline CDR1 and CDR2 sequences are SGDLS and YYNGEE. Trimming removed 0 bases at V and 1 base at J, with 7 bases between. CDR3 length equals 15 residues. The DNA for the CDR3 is TGTGCCAGCAGCGTAGAGGGACTGAACACCGGGGAGCTGTTTTTT. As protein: CASSVEGLNTGELFF.